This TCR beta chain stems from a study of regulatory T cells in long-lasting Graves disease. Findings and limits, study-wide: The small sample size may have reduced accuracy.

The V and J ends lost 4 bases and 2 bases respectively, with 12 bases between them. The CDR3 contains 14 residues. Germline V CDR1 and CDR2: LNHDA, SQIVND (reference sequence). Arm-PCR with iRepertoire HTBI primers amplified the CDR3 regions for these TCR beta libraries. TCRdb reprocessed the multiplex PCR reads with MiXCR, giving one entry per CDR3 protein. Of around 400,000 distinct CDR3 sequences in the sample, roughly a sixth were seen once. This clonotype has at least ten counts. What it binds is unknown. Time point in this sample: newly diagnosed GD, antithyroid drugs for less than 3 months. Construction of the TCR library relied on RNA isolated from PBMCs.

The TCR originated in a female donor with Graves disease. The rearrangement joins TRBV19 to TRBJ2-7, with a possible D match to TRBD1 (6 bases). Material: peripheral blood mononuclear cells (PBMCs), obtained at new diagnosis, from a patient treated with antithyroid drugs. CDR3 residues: CASSTGTRTYEQYF. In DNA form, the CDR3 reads TGTGCCAGTAGTACCGGGACACGAACCTACGAGCAGTACTTC.